This T cell receptor beta chain was obtained from a study of cytomegalovirus exposure and HLA in healthy donors. PCR employed 60 Vbeta and 13 Jbeta primers. Sequencing used immunoSEQ multiplex PCR; TCRdb keeps in-frame clones, though not all of them. The sample includes over 200,000 clones, more than 70% of them seen just once. To note about this clone: The antigen remains undetermined.

Study results and limitations: Reports indicated that the classifier achieved high specificity and sensitivity in diagnosing cytomegalovirus status.

Germline V lookup: CDR1 SQVTM, CDR2 ANQGSEA. Trimming took 6 bases from V and 2 from J, leaving 19 bases between them. The CDR3 extends over 15 amino acids. Sequencing was performed on PBMCs. The gene calls are TRBV29-1 and TRBJ1-1, with D possibly TRBD1 on 6 matching bases. The clonotype comes from a human donor in good health. The CDR3 DNA is TGCAGCGTCCGACAGGACCCAAACCTAAACACTGAAGCTTTCTTT. Translation gives CSVRQDPNLNTEAFF.